These 25 T cell receptor beta chains share one sample of origin, sequenced in a study of blood T cell repertoires in COVID-19. Repertoires were generated with immunoSEQ multiplex PCR, while TCRdb's copy carries only in-frame clones and drops some. The sample carries around 300,000 clones, around 90% recorded once. Source material: peripheral blood. The source of these receptors is a woman aged 25-40 years with COVID-19, enrolled during active disease.

This chain links TRBV5-1 with TRBJ2-1; 7 bases are a match to TRBD1. The CDR3 has 15 amino acids. The germline CDR1 and CDR2 sequences are SGHRS and YFSETQ. Trimming at V came to 8 bases and at J to 7 bases, leaving 15 bases not matched to a gene. CDR3 sequence: CASQIRAGGRNEQFF. The CDR3 nucleotides are TGCGCCAGTCAGATTCGCGCAGGGGGTCGGAATGAGCAGTTCTTC.

The genes are TRBV2 and TRBJ2-1, with D perhaps TRBD1 (6 bases). Germline CDR1 SNHLY, CDR2 FYNNEI. The CDR3 is 17 residues long. Trimming pared 6 bases from V and 7 bases from J, leaving 25 bases between. The DNA of the CDR3 is TGTGCCAGCAGCGGGTCCCAAAGAGGGGGTGGGTGGAATGAGCAGTTCTTC. Translation gives CASSGSQRGGGWNEQFF.

In DNA, the CDR3 is TGTGCCAGCAGTTTATCGAGCGGACTGGCCTACAATGAGCAGTTCTTC. Its translation: CASSLSSGLAYNEQFF. The chain recombines TRBV27 with TRBJ2-1; tentative D call: TRBD2 (5 bases). The germline gives CDR1 MNHEY, CDR2 SMNVEV (reference sequence). The CDR3 contains 16 residues. Between the trimmed V and J ends, which lost 0 bases and 2 bases, there was a span of 11 bases.

This clone has a handful of counts. The J gene is TRBJ1-1, the V gene TRBV5-1; D unresolved. Germline CDR1 and CDR2: SGHRS and YFSETQ. The ends were cut back, 2 bases at V and 4 bases at J, with 15 bases in the middle. The CDR3 is 15 amino acids. The CDR3 DNA reads as TGCGCCAGCAGCTTCGGGTCGGGGTTGGGCACTGAAGCTTTCTTT. Translated, it gives CASSFGSGLGTEAFF. Supplemented by reference TRBV5-1 and TRBJ1-1, the full variable domain reads KAGVTQTPRYLIKTRGQQVTLSCSPISGHRSVSWYQQTPGQGLQFLFEYFSETQRNKGNFPGRFSGRQFSNSRSEMNVSTLELGDSALYLCASSFGSGLGTEAFFGQGTRLTVV.

The rearrangement joins TRBV19 to TRBJ1-2, with 8 nucleotides matching TRBD1. CDR1 and CDR2 (germline): LNHDA, SQIVND (reference sequence). V lost 4 bases and J lost 6; bases outside the gene matches: 10. This CDR3 is built from 15 residues. The CDR3 loop is CASSTTGTGSDGYTF. DNA of the CDR3: TGTGCCAGTAGTACAACCGGGACAGGATCTGATGGCTACACCTTC. Supplemented by reference TRBV19 and TRBJ1-2, the full variable domain reads DGGITQSPKYLFRKEGQNVTLSCEQNLNHDAMYWYRQDPGQGLRLIYYSQIVNDFQKGDIAEGYSVSREKKESFPLTVTSAQKNPTAFYLCASSTTGTGSDGYTFGSGTRLTVV.

V and J are TRBV5-1 and TRBJ2-7; the match to TRBD2 covers 11 bases. The CDR3 contains 14 residues. Germline V lookup: CDR1 SGHRS, CDR2 YFSETQ. V trimming: 0 bases; J trimming: 6 bases; junction bases outside the gene matches: 2. CDR3 in amino acids: CASSLVGTSGEQYF. The CDR3 nucleotides are TGCGCCAGCAGCTTGGTCGGGACTAGCGGCGAGCAGTACTTC.

The CDR3 here is CASSLWAGSGNTIYF. DNA for the CDR3: TGTGCCAGCAGCTTATGGGCAGGCTCTGGAAACACCATATATTTT. The chain has TRBV7-2 and TRBJ1-3, with D unclear. V was shortened by 2 bases and J by 0 bases, with 8 bases between the two germline ends. The CDR3 spans 15 residues. The germline V gene encodes CDR1 SGHTA and CDR2 FQGNSA.

This chain links TRBV7-3 with TRBJ2-3, with 7 bases aligning to TRBD2. The CDR3 totals 15 residues. Trimming cost V 5 bases and J 5 bases; bases outside gene matches: 10. Germline assignment: CDR1 SGHTA and CDR2 FQGTGA. The CDR3 DNA follows: TGTGCCAGCAGCCCCTGGGGGAGGGCCGGAGATACGCAGTATTTT. Its translation: CASSPWGRAGDTQYF. The variable domain in full, completed from reference TRBV7-3 and TRBJ2-3, reads GAGVSQTPSNKVTEKGKYVELRCDPISGHTALYWYRQSLGQGPEFLIYFQGTGAADDSGLPNDRFFAVRPEGSVSTLKIQRTERGDSAVYLCASSPWGRAGDTQYFGPGTRLTVL.

The chain uses TRBV6-6 and TRBJ2-7; TRBD2 aligns across 7 bases. The junction had 7 bases not matched to a gene; V was cut back by 2 bases and J by 0 bases. Germline V lookup: CDR1 MNHNY, CDR2 SVGAGI (reference sequence). This CDR3 is built from 16 residues. CDR3 bases: TGTGCCAGCAGTTACGCACTAGCGAGGAGCTCCTACGAGCAGTACTTC. It is translated as CASSYALARSSYEQYF.

J is TRBJ1-2 and V is TRBV6-4; 7 bases line up with TRBD1. Trimming removed 3 bases from V and 4 bases from J; junction bases left unmatched: 8. The CDR3 covers 15 residues. Germline V gives CDR1 MRHNA, CDR2 SNTAGT. The CDR3 region is CASSEDGQDFYGYTF. In DNA form, the CDR3 reads TGTGCCAGCAGTGAAGATGGACAGGATTTCTATGGCTACACCTTC.

This clone was detected many times. This sequence joins TRBV19 and TRBJ2-2; D unresolved. Trimming took off 4 bases at V and 1 base at J, with 10 bases between the two ends. This CDR3 is built from 15 residues. The germline gives CDR1 LNHDA, CDR2 SQIVND (reference sequence). Here the CDR3 reads CASSNLQKNTGELFF. In DNA form, the CDR3 reads TGTGCCAGTAGTAACCTACAGAAGAACACCGGGGAGCTGTTTTTT.

The chain couples TRBV7-2 to TRBJ2-7; perhaps TRBD1 as D (5 bases). V was pared by 5 bases and J by 5 bases, with 13 bases between. The CDR3 has 13 residues. Germline V gene sequence: CDR1 SGHTA, CDR2 FQGNSA. The CDR3 sequence is CASSLPRVNEQYF. The CDR3 DNA sequence: TGTGCCAGCAGCCTCCCCAGGGTCAACGAGCAGTACTTC. The full variable domain, in which reference TRBV7-2 and TRBJ2-7 provide the parts outside the CDR3, is GAGVSQSPSNKVTEKGKDVELRCDPISGHTALYWYRQSLGQGLEFLIYFQGNSAPDKSGLPSDRFSAERTGGSVSTLTIQRTQQEDSAVYLCASSLPRVNEQYFGPGTRLTVT.

A word on this clone: Mismatch with germline at one junction end may stem from a read error. This chain links TRBV30 with TRBJ2-5; 7 nucleotides align to TRBD2. The germline V gene encodes CDR1 GTSNPN and CDR2 SVGIG (reference sequence). This CDR3 has 13 residues. CDR3 loop: CARRTRGQETQYF. The CDR3 DNA follows: TGTGCCCGGAGGACTAGAGGGCAAGAGACCCAGTACTTC.

The chain joins TRBV29-1 to TRBJ2-1; 8 bases map to TRBD2. Germline V gene data show CDR1 as SQVTM and CDR2 as ANQGSEA. V was pared by 8 bases and J by 2 bases, with 14 bases of the junction left unmatched. The CDR3 contains 16 residues. The CDR3 loop reads CSSILNVGRAYNEQFF. CDR3 DNA sequence: TGCAGCTCCATATTGAACGTCGGGAGGGCCTACAATGAGCAGTTCTTC.

The chain is built from TRBV28 and TRBJ1-2; no firm D call. The CDR3 sequence is 14 residues long. The V end was cut by 3 bases, the J end by 4 bases, with 12 bases between. Germline loops: CDR1 MDHEN, CDR2 SYDVKM. The CDR3 sequence is CASSLSWGGYGYTF. CDR3 DNA sequence: TGTGCCAGCAGTTTGAGCTGGGGAGGCTATGGCTACACCTTC.

The rearrangement joins TRBV30 to TRBJ2-5; D gene uncertain. The germline CDR1 and CDR2 sequences are GTSNPN and SVGIG (reference sequence). CDR3 size: 13 residues. Trimming left V 0 bases short and J 3 bases short, with 8 bases between. CDR3 in DNA: TGTGCCTGGAGTGTACGAACGGAAGAGACCCAGTACTTC. Residues: CAWSVRTEETQYF.

The CDR3 region is CASSFRPRDGSSYEQYF. The CDR3, as DNA: TGTGCCAGCAGTTTCCGCCCAAGGGACGGGAGCTCCTACGAGCAGTACTTC. J is TRBJ2-7 and V is TRBV28, with D perhaps TRBD2 (6 bases). V dropped 3 bases and J dropped 0 bases, with 18 bases sitting between them. Per germline, CDR1 MDHEN and CDR2 SYDVKM. This CDR3 is 17 amino acids long.

The chain uses TRBV27 and TRBJ1-2; 8 bases match TRBD1. The CDR3 loop spans 16 amino acids. Trimming took 6 bases from V and 4 from J; bases not matched to a gene: 13. CDR1 and CDR2 (germline): MNHEY, SMNVEV (reference sequence). The DNA for the CDR3 is TGTGCCAGCAGAACCCTCAGGGGGCCCTCCTCCTATGGCTACACCTTC. Amino acid sequence: CASRTLRGPSSYGYTF.

The V and J genes are TRBV6-6 and TRBJ1-5; D gene ambiguous. The CDR3 length is 14 residues. The V and J ends lost 4 bases and 5 bases respectively, with 12 bases between them. The germline V gene encodes CDR1 MNHNY and CDR2 SVGAGI (reference sequence). The CDR3 DNA sequence: TGTGCCAGCAGTTCGGCAGGCTTCTATCAGCCCCAGCATTTT. It specifies CASSSAGFYQPQHF.

V and J are TRBV29-1 and TRBJ2-3; possibly TRBD1 for D (6 bases). Trimming stripped 4 bases from V and 2 bases from J, with 13 bases between. The CDR3 runs to 14 residues. CDR1 SQVTM and CDR2 ANQGSEA come from the germline V gene. In nucleotides, the CDR3 is TGCAGCGTTGGGACCCGACAGGCCACAGATACGCAGTATTTT. It encodes CSVGTRQATDTQYF.

The chain joins TRBV4-2 to TRBJ2-1, with TRBD2 identical over 8 bases. There are 16 residues in the CDR3. V was clipped by 2 bases and J by 2 bases; unmatched bases: 5. Germline V lookup: CDR1 LGHNA, CDR2 YNFKEQ. The CDR3 DNA sequence: TGTGCCAGCAGCCAACCCACTAGCGGTGCCTACAATGAGCAGTTCTTC. Its protein product is CASSQPTSGAYNEQFF.

The V gene is TRBV29-1, the J gene TRBJ2-7; the match to TRBD1 covers 11 bases. The germline V gene encodes CDR1 SQVTM and CDR2 ANQGSEA. The CDR3 sequence is 15 residues long. The trim removed 3 bases at V and 3 bases at J, leaving 7 bases unmatched. DNA for the CDR3: TGCAGCGTTGACAGCTCAGGGACAGGGGGCTACGAGCAGTACTTC. Protein product: CSVDSSGTGGYEQYF.

The CDR3: CASSLARGYPAFF. CDR3 DNA: TGTGCCAGCAGTTTAGCGCGGGGGTACCCAGCTTTCTTT. The chain links TRBV12-3 or TRBV12-4 to TRBJ1-1; D is possibly TRBD1 (5 bases). The CDR3 is made up of 13 amino acids. The germline V and J ends were trimmed by 0 bases and 10 bases, with 12 bases remaining between them.

The rearrangement links TRBV29-1 to TRBJ1-4, with no clear D. This CDR3 spans 10 amino acids. V was pared by 4 bases and J by 8 bases, with 5 bases between. CDR1 and CDR2 from the germline V gene are SQVTM and ANQGSEA. The CDR3 nucleotides read TGCAGCGTTGGAGGGGAAAAACTGTTTTTT. Translation: CSVGGEKLFF.

This sequence joins TRBV5-1 and TRBJ2-7, with D tentatively TRBD1 (6 bases). The CDR3 extends over 15 amino acids. CDR1 is SGHRS and CDR2 is YFSETQ in the germline V gene. Trimming removed 0 bases at V and 10 bases at J, with 20 bases between. CDR3 sequence: CASSLVQRTVGRQYF. CDR3 DNA sequence: TGCGCCAGCAGCTTGGTACAAAGGACAGTTGGTCGACAGTACTTC. Together with reference TRBV5-1 and TRBJ2-7, the CDR3 gives the full variable domain: KAGVTQTPRYLIKTRGQQVTLSCSPISGHRSVSWYQQTPGQGLQFLFEYFSETQRNKGNFPGRFSGRQFSNSRSEMNVSTLELGDSALYLCASSLVQRTVGRQYFGPGTRLTVT.